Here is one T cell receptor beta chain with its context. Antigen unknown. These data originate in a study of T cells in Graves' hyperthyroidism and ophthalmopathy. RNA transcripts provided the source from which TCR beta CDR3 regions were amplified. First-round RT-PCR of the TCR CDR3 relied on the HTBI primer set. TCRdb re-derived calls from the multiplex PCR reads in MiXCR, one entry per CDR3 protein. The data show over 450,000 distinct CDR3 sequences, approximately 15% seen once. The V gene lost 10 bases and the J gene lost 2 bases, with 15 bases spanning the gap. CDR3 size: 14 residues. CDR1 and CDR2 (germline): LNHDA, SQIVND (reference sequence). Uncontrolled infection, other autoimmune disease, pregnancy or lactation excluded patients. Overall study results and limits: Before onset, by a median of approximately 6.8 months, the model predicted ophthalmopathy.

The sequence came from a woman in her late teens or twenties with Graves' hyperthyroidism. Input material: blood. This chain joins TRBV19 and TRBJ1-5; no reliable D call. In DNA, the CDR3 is TGTGCCACCGGGATTGAACCGGGCAATCAGCCCCAGCATTTT. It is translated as CATGIEPGNQPQHF.